The text below deals with one TCR beta chain. This sample was taken from a study of blood T cell repertoires in COVID-19. Donors were grouped by their self-reported clinical history. Sequencing used immunoSEQ multiplex PCR; TCRdb keeps in-frame clones, though not all of them. The table lists hundreds of thousands of clones, 70% to 90% of them singletons. There are 14 residues in the CDR3. J gave up 0 bases and V 3 bases, and 1 base lay outside the gene matches. Germline V gene sequence: CDR1 ENHRY, CDR2 SYGVKD. The chain is built from TRBV10-3 and TRBJ1-2; TRBD1 aligns across 7 bases. This sequence was found in a woman aged 50 to 60 with acute COVID-19. Sequenced material: PBMCs or T cells enriched from blood (not recorded which). The CDR3 DNA is TGTGCCATCAGTGATACAGGGGCTAACTATGGCTACACCTTC. This gives the protein CAISDTGANYGYTF.